This entry lists 8 T cell receptor beta chains sequenced from one sample in a study of T cell responses to AZD1222 COVID-19 vaccine. Here immunoSEQ multiplex PCR was the method, and the copy in TCRdb shows in-frame clones only, minus some. Of about 62,000 clones in the sample, roughly three quarters are singletons; the top ten hold over 12%. The source material was peripheral blood, sampled on day 0 of AZD1222 vaccination. The origin of the receptors is an adult in good health.

J is TRBJ1-1 and V is TRBV29-1; D not resolved. Trimming took off 7 bases at V and 0 bases at J, with 6 bases between the two ends. The CDR3 consists of 11 residues. Germline values: CDR1 SQVTM, CDR2 ANQGSEA. The CDR3 loop reads CSAAVNTEAFF. CDR3 sequence (DNA): TGCAGCGCCGCGGTGAACACTGAAGCTTTCTTT.

The J gene is TRBJ1-4, the V gene TRBV9; perhaps TRBD1 as D (6 bases). The CDR3 is made up of 17 amino acids. Germline values: CDR1 SGDLS, CDR2 YYNGEE. V lost 4 bases and J lost 7, with 23 bases in between. The CDR3 is CASSPSTGLLRGEKLFF. The CDR3 nucleotides read TGTGCCAGCAGCCCATCGACAGGCCTCCTAAGGGGTGAAAAACTGTTTTTT.

The chain employs TRBV11-2 and TRBJ1-6, with D perhaps matching TRBD1 (5 bases). The CDR3 has 15 residues. The germline CDR1 and CDR2 sequences are SGHAT and FQNNGV. With 4 bases removed from V and 9 bases from J, the gap between germline ends came to 16 bases. In DNA, the CDR3 is TGTGCCAGCAGCTACACAGGAAACGTCGGTTCACCCCTCCACTTT. Its translation: CASSYTGNVGSPLHF. The entire variable domain, with the rest obtained from reference TRBV11-2 and TRBJ1-6, is as follows: EAGVAQSPRYKIIEKRQSVAFWCNPISGHATLYWYQQILGQGPKLLIQFQNNGVVDDSQLPKDRFSAERLKGVDSTLKIQPAKLEDSAVYLCASSYTGNVGSPLHFGNGTRLTVT.

The gene calls are TRBV19 and TRBJ2-7; TRBD2 might be the D (6 bases). Germline CDR1 is LNHDA and CDR2 is SQIVND (reference sequence). The CDR3 totals 14 residues. Trimming took off 5 bases at V and 0 bases at J, with 11 bases between the two ends. As DNA, the CDR3 is TGTGCCAGTAGTGAGCGGGTTAACTCCTACGAGCAGTACTTC. It translates to CASSERVNSYEQYF.

This clone was counted only a few times. The chain combines TRBV15 with TRBJ1-6, with D uncertain. The CDR3 extends over 13 amino acids. V lost 1 base, J lost 7 bases, and 5 bases lay in between. Per the germline V gene, CDR1 is LNHNV and CDR2 is YYDKDF (reference sequence). The CDR3 reads CATSRGMNSPLHF. As DNA, the CDR3 is TGTGCCACCAGCAGAGGTATGAATTCACCCCTCCACTTT.

This clone was seen a few times. The V and J genes are TRBV5-4 and TRBJ2-5, with no clear D. Germline CDR1 reads SGHNT; CDR2 reads YYREEE (reference sequence). This CDR3 comprises 14 residues. Trimming shortened V by 4 bases and J by 0 bases, and 10 bases separated the two germline ends. DNA of the CDR3: TGTGCCAGCAGCCCCGTTACAAACCAAGAGACCCAGTACTTC. Amino acid sequence: CASSPVTNQETQYF.

In its sample, this clone was seen a few times. V is TRBV7-2 and J is TRBJ1-3, with 8 bases fitting TRBD1. The ends lost 5 bases at V and 2 bases at J; junction bases unmatched: 5. From germline, CDR1 is SGHTA and CDR2 FQGNSA. This CDR3 has 15 amino acids. CDR3 coding DNA: TGTGCCAGCAGCCCACGACAGGGGACTGGAAACACCATATATTTT. Translated, it gives CASSPRQGTGNTIYF.

The rearrangement joins TRBV3-1 (or the pseudogene TRBV3-2) to TRBJ2-1; 14 positions agree with TRBD2. With 4 bases clipped from V and 3 bases from J, the junction kept 14 bases outside the gene matches. From germline, CDR1 is LGHDT and CDR2 YNNKEL (reference sequence). The CDR3 has 20 amino acids. The CDR3 region is CASSLPNPGLAGECYNEQFF. CDR3 DNA sequence: TGTGCCAGCAGCCTACCAAACCCGGGACTAGCGGGGGAATGCTACAATGAGCAGTTCTTC.